The sequence of this T cell receptor beta chain was determined in a study of cytomegalovirus exposure and HLA in healthy donors. Study-wide results and caveats: An ancestry cluster, one associated with Asian ancestry, reportedly showed fewer N-insertions than the roughly 670-donor mean in a later analysis. Immune exposure information available was restricted to CMV serostatus. Trimming of TCR beta V- and J-genes showed a link, identified in a later analysis, to a missense DCLRE1C variant.

The study ran its PCR with 60 Vbeta and 13 Jbeta primers. Profiled with immunoSEQ multiplex PCR; TCRdb holds only in-frame clones, not every one. The sample is made up of 55,000 to 75,000 clones, and the top ten hold around 4% of it. Points on this clone: Its antigen is as yet unknown.

The sample was PBMCs. The sequence was collected from a male donor in good health and CMV-seronegative.

The CDR3 DNA reads TGTGCCAGCTCAAGACAGGGGGCAATGGGCAATCAGCCCCAGCATTTT. It codes for CASSRQGAMGNQPQHF. The chain has TRBV18 and TRBJ1-5, with TRBD1 identical over 10 bases. This CDR3 has 16 residues. V dropped 5 bases and J dropped 2; count of bases not matched to a gene: 6. Germline V CDR1 and CDR2: KGHSH, LQKENI.